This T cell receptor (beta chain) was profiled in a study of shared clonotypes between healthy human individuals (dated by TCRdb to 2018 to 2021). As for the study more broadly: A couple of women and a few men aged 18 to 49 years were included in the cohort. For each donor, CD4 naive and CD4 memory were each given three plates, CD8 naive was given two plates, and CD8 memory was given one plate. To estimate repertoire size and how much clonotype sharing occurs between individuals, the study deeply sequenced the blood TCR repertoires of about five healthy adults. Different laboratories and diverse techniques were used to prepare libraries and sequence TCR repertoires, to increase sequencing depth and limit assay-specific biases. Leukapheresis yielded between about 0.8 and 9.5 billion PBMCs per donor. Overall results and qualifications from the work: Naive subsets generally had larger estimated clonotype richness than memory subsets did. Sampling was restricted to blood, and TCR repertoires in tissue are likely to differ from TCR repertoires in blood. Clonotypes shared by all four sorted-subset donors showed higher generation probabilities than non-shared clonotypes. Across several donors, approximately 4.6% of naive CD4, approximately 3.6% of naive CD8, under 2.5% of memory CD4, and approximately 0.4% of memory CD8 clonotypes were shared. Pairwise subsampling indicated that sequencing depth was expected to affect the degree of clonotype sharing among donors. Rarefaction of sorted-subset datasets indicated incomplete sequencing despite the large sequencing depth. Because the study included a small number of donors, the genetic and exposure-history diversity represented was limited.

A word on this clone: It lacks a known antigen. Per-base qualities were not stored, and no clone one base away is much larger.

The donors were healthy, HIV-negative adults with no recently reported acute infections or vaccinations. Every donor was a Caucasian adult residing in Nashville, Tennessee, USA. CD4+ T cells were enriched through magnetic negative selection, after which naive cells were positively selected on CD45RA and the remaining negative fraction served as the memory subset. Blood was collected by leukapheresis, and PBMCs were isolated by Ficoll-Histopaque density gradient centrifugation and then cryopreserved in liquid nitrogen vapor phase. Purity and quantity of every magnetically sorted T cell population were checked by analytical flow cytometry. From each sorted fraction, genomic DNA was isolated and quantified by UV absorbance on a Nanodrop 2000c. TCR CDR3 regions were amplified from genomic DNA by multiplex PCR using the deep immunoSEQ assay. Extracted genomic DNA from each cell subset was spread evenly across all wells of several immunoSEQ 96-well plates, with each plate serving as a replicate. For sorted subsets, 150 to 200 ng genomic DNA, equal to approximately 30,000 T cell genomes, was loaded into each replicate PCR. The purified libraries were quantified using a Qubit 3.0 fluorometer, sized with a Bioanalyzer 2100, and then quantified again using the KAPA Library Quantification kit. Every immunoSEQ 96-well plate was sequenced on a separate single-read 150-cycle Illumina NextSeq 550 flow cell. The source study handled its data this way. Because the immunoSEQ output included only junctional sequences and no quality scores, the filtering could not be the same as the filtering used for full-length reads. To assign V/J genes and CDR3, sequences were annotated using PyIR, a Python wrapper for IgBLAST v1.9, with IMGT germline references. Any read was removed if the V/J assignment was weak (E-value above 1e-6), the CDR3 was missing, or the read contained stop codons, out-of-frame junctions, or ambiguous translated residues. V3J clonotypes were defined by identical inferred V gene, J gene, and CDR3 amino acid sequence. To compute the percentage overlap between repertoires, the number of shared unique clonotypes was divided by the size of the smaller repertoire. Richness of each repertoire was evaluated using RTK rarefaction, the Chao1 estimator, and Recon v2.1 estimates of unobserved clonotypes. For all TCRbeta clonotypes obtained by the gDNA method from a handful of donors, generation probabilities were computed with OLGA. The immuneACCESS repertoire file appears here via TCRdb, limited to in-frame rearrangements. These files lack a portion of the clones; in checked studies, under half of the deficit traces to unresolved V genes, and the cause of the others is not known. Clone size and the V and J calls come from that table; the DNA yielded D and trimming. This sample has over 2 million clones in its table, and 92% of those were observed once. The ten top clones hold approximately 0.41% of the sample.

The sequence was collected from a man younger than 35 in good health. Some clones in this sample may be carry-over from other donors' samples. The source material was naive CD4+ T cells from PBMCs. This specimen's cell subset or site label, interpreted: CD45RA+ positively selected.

The bases read TGTGCCAGCAGCTCCCTGGACCGGGGTTACGAGCAGTACTTC. It encodes CASSSLDRGYEQYF. The V and J genes are TRBV9 and TRBJ2-7; TRBD2 might be the D gene, on 5 matching bases. The CDR3 holds 14 amino acids from the cysteine to the phenylalanine. The DNA shown is the 42-base CDR3, in frame from base 1. CDR1 is given as SGDLS and CDR2 as YYNGEE, both from the germline V gene. V sheds 4 bases and J sheds 4 bases, leaving 15 bases between their ends.